Following are 15 T cell receptor beta chains from one sample sequenced in a study of human T cells and chemical hapten exposure. TCRdb independently ran MiXCR on the RACE reads; one entry per CDR3 protein. The sample yields tens of thousands of distinct CDR3 sequences, roughly an eighth seen once. Time point noted: pre-sensitization, week 0. Noted treatment: therapeutic diphenylcyclopropenone sensitization with weekly scalp DPC. The authors extracted total RNA from unfractionated whole blood. This specimen consisted of whole blood, obtained in connection with sensitization to the hapten diphenylcyclopropenone (DPC). The receptor set was obtained from a woman in her forties with alopecia areata. Some clones in this sample may be carry-over from other donors' samples.

This clonotype is medium-sized. The J gene is TRBJ2-1, the V gene TRBV7-9, with TRBD2 matching over 7 bases. Germline V gives CDR1 SEHNR, CDR2 FQNEAQ (reference sequence). CDR3 length: 16 residues. Trimming at V came to 5 bases and at J to 5 bases, leaving 12 bases not matched to a gene. CDR3 sequence reads: CASSANGAGANNEQFF. CDR3 bases: TGTGCCAGCAGCGCCAATGGGGCGGGAGCCAACAATGAGCAGTTCTTC.

This clonotype was seen many times. This chain joins TRBV20-1 and TRBJ1-4; D ambiguous. CDR1 and CDR2 from the germline V gene are DFQATT and SNEGSKA (reference sequence). The CDR3 has 10 amino acids. The V end lost 6 bases, the J end lost 10 bases, and 9 bases lay between the germline ends. Here the CDR3 reads CSAFHLKLFF. In DNA form, the CDR3 reads TGCAGTGCATTCCACCTAAAACTGTTTTTT.

This clonotype was recorded many times. The V and J genes are TRBV5-1 and TRBJ2-3; D gene unclear. This CDR3 has 13 amino acids. V was trimmed by 0 bases and J by 10 bases, leaving 12 bases between them. Germline-derived CDR1 and CDR2 are SGHRS and YFSETQ. The CDR3 region has the DNA TGCGCCAGCAGCTTGGTTTCTCGAGGTGCGCAGTATTTT. Its translation is CASSLVSRGAQYF.

This clonotype was recorded many times. The chain links TRBV18 to TRBJ2-1; 10 nucleotides line up with TRBD1. The V gene's germline CDR1 is KGHSH and CDR2 LQKENI. This CDR3 contains 15 residues. V shed 3 bases, J shed 5 bases, and the junction held 4 bases outside the gene matches. The CDR3 nucleotides are TGTGCCAGCTCACCCGGGACAGGGGACCACAATGAGCAGTTCTTC. This sequence encodes CASSPGTGDHNEQFF.

This clonotype was counted many times. The chain is built from TRBV12-3 or TRBV12-4 and TRBJ2-5; D remains unclear. The V and J ends lost 7 bases and 5 bases respectively, with 14 bases between them. The CDR3 covers 13 residues. The CDR3 nucleotides are TGTGCCAGCACCGGGTGGGAAAGGGAGACCCAGTACTTC. Amino acid sequence: CASTGWERETQYF.

This clonotype appeared many times. V usage is TRBV15 and J usage is TRBJ2-1; D is undetermined. V was pared by 11 bases and J by 7 bases, with 6 bases between. This CDR3 is built from 9 residues. CDR1 and CDR2 (germline): LNHNV, YYDKDF (reference sequence). The CDR3 loop is CAPANEQFF. In nucleotides, the CDR3 is TGTGCCCCGGCTAATGAGCAGTTCTTC.

This clonotype has a count of ten or more. The chain is built from TRBV6-2 or TRBV6-3 and TRBJ2-5; possibly TRBD2 for D (7 bases). The CDR3 runs to 14 residues. Trimming stripped 6 bases from V and 5 bases from J, with 16 bases between. From germline, CDR1 is MNHEY and CDR2 SVGEGT. CDR3 residues: CASRTAGAAETQYF. The CDR3 nucleotides are TGTGCCAGCAGAACCGCGGGGGCGGCGGAGACCCAGTACTTC.

Many counts were recorded for this clonotype. The DNA for the CDR3 is TGTGCTAGTGGTTTGGTACTTGACTCTTCAAAACCCTACGAGCAGTACTTC. This encodes CASGLVLDSSKPYEQYF. The chain is built from TRBV12-5 and TRBJ2-7; D is unresolved. The germline V gene encodes CDR1 LGHNT and CDR2 FRNRAP. Trimming pared 0 bases from V and 2 bases from J, leaving 17 bases between. This CDR3 comprises 17 residues.

The V call is TRBV6-5, the J call TRBJ1-6; D ambiguous. CDR3 length: 12 amino acids. The germline V and J ends were trimmed by 6 bases and 6 bases, with 6 bases remaining between them. In germline, CDR1 is MNHEY, CDR2 SVGAGI. The chain's CDR3 is CASRRLNSPLHF. CDR3 DNA sequence: TGTGCCAGCAGACGGCTTAATTCACCCCTCCACTTT.

This clonotype appeared many times. The chain combines TRBV7-2 with TRBJ1-3; 8 bases are a match to TRBD1. The germline V gene encodes CDR1 SGHTA and CDR2 FQGNSA. The CDR3 spans 14 residues. Unmatched junction bases numbered 3, after V lost 6 bases and J lost 2 bases. The CDR3 loop reads CASRGTGPGNTIYF. In DNA form, the CDR3 reads TGTGCCAGCAGGGGGACAGGTCCTGGAAACACCATATATTTT.

This clonotype was detected ten times or more. V and J are TRBV24-1 and TRBJ1-4; D may be TRBD1 (6 bases). V dropped 2 bases and J dropped 7 bases, with 16 bases sitting between them. Germline lookup yields CDR1 KGHDR and CDR2 SFDVKD. This CDR3 contains 16 residues. The CDR3 DNA follows: TGTGCCACCAGTGATTCCGGAGGGGGGTCCCCTGAAAAACTGTTTTTT. Its translation: CATSDSGGGSPEKLFF.

The chain links TRBV27 to TRBJ2-1, with 13 positions matching TRBD2. The V and J ends lost 4 bases and 10 bases, in that order; junction bases with no gene match: 10. CDR3 length: 16 amino acids. CDR1 is MNHEY, CDR2 SMNVEV, per germline (reference sequence). The DNA of the CDR3 is TGTGCCAGCAGTTCCAGACTAGCGGGAGGTAAAGGAGAGCAGTTCTTC. It encodes CASSSRLAGGKGEQFF.

The table lists this clonotype with many counts. The V and J genes are TRBV4-2 and TRBJ2-3; no firm D call. The CDR3 extends over 15 amino acids. The V gene's germline CDR1 is LGHNA and CDR2 YNFKEQ. V was clipped by 1 base and J by 2 bases, with 10 bases between them. The CDR3 loop reads CASSQGRGFTDTQYF. The CDR3 nucleotides are TGTGCCAGCAGCCAAGGACGTGGCTTCACAGATACGCAGTATTTT.

This clonotype was counted many times. V usage is TRBV6-5 and J usage is TRBJ2-7; D call uncertain. V lost 0 bases and J lost 3, with 12 bases in between. From germline, CDR1 is MNHEY and CDR2 SVGAGI. CDR3 size: 15 residues. The CDR3 spells CASSYSVQPDYEQYF. The CDR3, as DNA: TGTGCCAGCAGTTACTCGGTACAGCCCGACTACGAGCAGTACTTC.

In this sample, this clonotype turned up many times. The chain has TRBV29-1 and TRBJ1-1; 9 bases are a match to TRBD1. V shed 4 bases and J 4 bases; nucleotides not matched to a gene: 4. The V gene's germline CDR1 is SQVTM and CDR2 ANQGSEA. The length of the CDR3 is 13 residues. CDR3 protein: CSVAQTGGTEAFF. CDR3 sequence (DNA): TGCAGCGTTGCTCAGACAGGGGGCACTGAAGCTTTCTTT.